This TCR beta chain was identified during a study of cytomegalovirus exposure and HLA in healthy donors. The PCR ran on 60 Vbeta and 13 Jbeta primers. Measured with immunoSEQ multiplex PCR; TCRdb has only the in-frame clones, and not every one. Of 120,000 or so clones detected, about 80% appear once; the ten largest clones hold more than 3%. Germline V gene lookup returns CDR1 MDHEN and CDR2 SYDVKM. V shed 11 bases, J shed 2 bases, and the junction held 12 bases outside the gene matches. The CDR3 is made up of 15 amino acids. The sample was PBMCs. The chain is built from TRBV28 and TRBJ1-5; 7 bases are shared with TRBD1. The TCR originated in a male donor in good health and CMV-seronegative. DNA for the CDR3: TGTGCCTCGTGTTCGGGAGGGGGCGGCAATCAGCCCCAGCATTTT. It specifies CASCSGGGGNQPQHF.